The text below deals with one TCR beta chain. This clone was detected only a few times. It lacks a known antigen. It has no much larger one-base neighbor in the sample; base qualities were not kept. From each donor, a single peripheral blood sample of 100 to 150 mL on average was drawn into heparinised tubes. Naive, central memory, regulatory and stem cell-like memory CD4+ T cells were sorted on a BD FACSAria II using a panel including CD45RO, CCR7, CD25, CD127, CD95 and CD27. Purity was above 98% for every sorted population. Right away, PBMCs were isolated by Lymphoprep density gradient centrifugation and were stained directly, with no culture step. Samples were stained and sorted in pairs, with one healthy donor and one patient per experiment, so that batch effects were minimized. The data stem from a study of beta chain features in type 1 diabetes (dated by TCRdb to the late 2010s). Looking at the study overall: No differences in mean age, gender distribution, total cell number or subset yield were found between patients and healthy donors. A total of some 100,000,000 sorted cells were examined across all samples, and the number of cells per subset was strongly correlated with RNA yield. In the study, TCRB repertoires of sorted circulating CD4+ T cell subsets from recently diagnosed type 1 diabetes patients were compared with those of matched healthy donors. Regulatory and stem cell-like memory subsets were isolated from only 8 patients and roughly eight healthy donors, whereas naive and central memory subsets came from all 28 donors.

The entire isolated RNA was reverse transcribed using the High Capacity cDNA Reverse Transcription Kit, and thus expressed TCRB transcripts were sequenced. Deep immunoSEQ sequencing was performed on naive, central memory and regulatory T cell samples, with an average of around 3.4 million total reads per sample. After sorted cells were lysed in RLT buffer, RNA was extracted with DNase-treated RNeasy Micro or Mini kits, with the choice depending on cell number. To prevent cross-contamination, each cell subset was processed individually, whereas patient and healthy donor samples were processed jointly. The immunoSEQ multiplex PCR was used to amplify TCRB sequences from cDNA, generating 87-bp fragments that spanned the CDR3 region. Sequencing of the amplicons was done on the Illumina HiSeq platform. The paper's data handling went like this. Synthetic template baselines were used to correct PCR bias computationally, reads within Hamming distance 2 were collapsed, and singletons that could not be merged were discarded. Reads were aligned against IMGT so that V, D and J genes, CDR3 length and insertions or deletions at six rearrangement sites could be assigned. Within each subset, clonotype counts were normalized to sorted cell number, and only after that were true diversity and Gini coefficients computed with the tcR R package. Repertoire sharing was quantified using the overlap coefficient calculated on TCRB nucleotide sequences. As a proxy for the pre-selection repertoire, out-of-frame TCRB sequences from naive cells were analyzed. Entries here come from immuneACCESS through TCRdb and include only in-frame sequences with V and J called. Some clones fail to appear in such tables; in the studies checked, an unresolved V gene covers under half of the shortfall, and the cause of the remainder is unknown. V, J and clone size are taken as reported in that table, and D and trimming were inferred from the DNA itself. The sample data list more than 300,000 clones, and around 13% of these were observed just once. The ten most abundant clones make up 0.01% of the sample.

Overall results and qualifications from the work: PCR might favor shorter templates, but patient and control samples were amplified and corrected together, so any skew would affect both groups equally. At VDJ recombination sites, type 1 diabetes patients had fewer insertions and more deleted nucleotides, which implies abnormalities in thymic rearrangement. Because cDNA was sequenced instead of genomic DNA, highly expressing activated cells could be over-represented, though the groups showed no difference in activation or CD3 levels. Naive, central memory and regulatory TCRB repertoires appeared to be more similar among patients than among healthy donors. Because the HLA sub-analyses included only small numbers of individuals, any influence of HLA type on TCRB rearrangement was left unresolved. A moderate but significant shortening of TCRB CDR3 length was observed in type 1 diabetes patients in all four CD4+ subsets.

Germline trimming: 2 bases from V, 5 bases from J; junction bases outside gene matches: 3. There are 14 amino acids in the CDR3, from cysteine to phenylalanine inclusive. Solely the CDR3 DNA is kept, with 42 bases framed from the first base. For CDR1 and CDR2, the germline V gene lists MDHEN and SYDVKM. In this chain, TRBV28 is recombined with TRBJ2-5, with 9 bases in between that match TRBD2. The receptor was isolated from a woman between 18 and 29 years old with type 1 diabetes. The sequenced material came from naive CD4+ T cells from blood. In light of the paper, this sample's cell subset or site label describes: true naive CD4+ T cells. The nucleotide sequence reads TGTGCCAGCAGTTTAGCGGGAGGGCGGGAGACCCAGTACTTC. This codes for CASSLAGGRETQYF.